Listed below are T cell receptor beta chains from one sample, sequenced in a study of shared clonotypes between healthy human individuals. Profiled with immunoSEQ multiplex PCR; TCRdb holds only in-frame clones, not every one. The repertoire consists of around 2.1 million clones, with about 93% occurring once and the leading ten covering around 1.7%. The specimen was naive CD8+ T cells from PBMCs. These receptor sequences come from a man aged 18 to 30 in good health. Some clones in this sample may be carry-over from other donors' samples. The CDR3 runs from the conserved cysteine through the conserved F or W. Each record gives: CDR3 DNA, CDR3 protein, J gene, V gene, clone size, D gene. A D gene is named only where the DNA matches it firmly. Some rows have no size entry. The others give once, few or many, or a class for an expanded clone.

DNA: TGTGCCAGCAGCCAGACCCTTGGTGGGACACTAACCTACGAGCAGTACTTC
CDR3: CASSQTLGGTLTYEQYF
J: TRBJ2-7
V: TRBV4-2
size: NA
D: NA

DNA: TGTGCCAGCAGCCCCGGGGTGGGGAGCAATCAGCCCCAGCATTTT
CDR3: CASSPGVGSNQPQHF
J: TRBJ1-5
V: TRBV4-2
size: NA
D: NA

DNA: TGTGCCAGCAGTTTATCATCTGTCGGCGGATTGAACACTGAAGCTTTCTTT
CDR3: CASSLSSVGGLNTEAFF
J: TRBJ1-1
V: TRBV28
size: NA
D: NA

DNA: TGTGCCAGCAGCATTGGGACAGGGGACTTAACCGGGTATGAGCAGTTCTTC
CDR3: CASSIGTGDLTGYEQFF
J: TRBJ2-1
V: TRBV28
size: NA
D: TRBD1

DNA: TGTGCCAGCAGCGCCTCCCTTGCGGGAGGTTCCTACGAGCAGTACTTC
CDR3: CASSASLAGGSYEQYF
J: TRBJ2-7
V: TRBV9
size: NA
D: TRBD2

DNA: TGTGCCAGTATGGGCATAGCGGTGAACACCGGGGAGCTGTTTTTT
CDR3: CASMGIAVNTGELFF
J: TRBJ2-2
V: TRBV19
size: NA
D: NA

DNA: TGTGCCAGTAGTATGTGGGACAGGGACAACGAGCAGTACTTC
CDR3: CASSMWDRDNEQYF
J: TRBJ2-7
V: TRBV19
size: NA
D: TRBD1

DNA: TGTGCCAGCAGTTTATTACAGGAAGTGGAGCAGCCCCAGCATTTT
CDR3: CASSLLQEVEQPQHF
J: TRBJ1-5
V: TRBV28
size: NA
D: NA

DNA: TGTGCCAGCAGTGAAGCGTCAGGCAGAAACTACGAGCAGTACTTC
CDR3: CASSEASGRNYEQYF
J: TRBJ2-7
V: TRBV6-1
size: once
D: NA

DNA: TGTGCCAGCAGCTTCACCACACTCTCCACAGATACGCAGTATTTT
CDR3: CASSFTTLSTDTQYF
J: TRBJ2-3
V: TRBV7-6
size: once
D: NA

DNA: TGTGCCAGCAGTTACCGGGACGCTAACTATGGCTACACCTTC
CDR3: CASSYRDANYGYTF
J: TRBJ1-2
V: TRBV6-5
size: once
D: NA

DNA: TGTGCCAGCAGTAATAAGTTGTCGCCACAAGAGACCCAGTACTTC
CDR3: CASSNKLSPQETQYF
J: TRBJ2-5
V: TRBV27
size: NA
D: NA

DNA: TGTGCCAGCAGTTTGGAGGGAGCTTCCTACGAGCAGTACTTC
CDR3: CASSLEGASYEQYF
J: TRBJ2-7
V: TRBV28
size: NA
D: NA

DNA: TGTGCCAGCAGACCCTTCGGGTTGAGGGGAAACACTGAAGCTTTCTTT
CDR3: CASRPFGLRGNTEAFF
J: TRBJ1-1
V: TRBV2
size: few
D: NA

DNA: TGCGCCAGCAGCCAGCCTACAGGGAGGGCAGCCAAGTATGGCTACACCTTC
CDR3: CASSQPTGRAAKYGYTF
J: TRBJ1-2
V: TRBV4-1
size: NA
D: NA

DNA: TGTGCCAGCAGTGTCCTAAGTGGGGAGCAGTACTTC
CDR3: CASSVLSGEQYF
J: TRBJ2-7
V: TRBV9
size: NA
D: NA

DNA: TGTGCCAGCGCTCGCGTGGAGAGGAGCACTGAAGCTTTCTTT
CDR3: CASARVERSTEAFF
J: TRBJ1-1
V: TRBV6-5
size: NA
D: NA

DNA: TGTGCCAGCAGTGGAACTAGCGCGGAGACCCAGTACTTC
CDR3: CASSGTSAETQYF
J: TRBJ2-5
V: TRBV28
size: NA
D: TRBD2

DNA: TGTGCCAGCAGCTTGGACGGGACTAGCTACGAGACCCAGTACTTC
CDR3: CASSLDGTSYETQYF
J: TRBJ2-5
V: TRBV5-6
size: NA
D: TRBD2

DNA: TGTGCCAGCAGCCAAGATAGGTCAGGGCGCCACGAGCAGTACTTC
CDR3: CASSQDRSGRHEQYF
J: TRBJ2-7
V: TRBV14
size: NA
D: NA

DNA: TGTGCCAGCAGCCCCGGACAGGGCGCTCTCGGACTAGCGTTGAACACCGGGGAGCTGTTTTTT
CDR3: CASSPGQGALGLALNTGELFF
J: TRBJ2-2
V: TRBV14
size: once
D: NA

DNA: TGTGCCAGCAATCACAGGGTCCTCAACACCGGGGAGCTGTTTTTT
CDR3: CASNHRVLNTGELFF
J: TRBJ2-2
V: TRBV6-5
size: NA
D: NA

DNA: TGTGCCAGCAGGGGGACCGAAGGGCGTGAAGCTTTCTTT
CDR3: CASRGTEGREAFF
J: TRBJ1-1
V: TRBV7-9
size: NA
D: NA

DNA: TGTGCCAGCCTCTCTGGAAACACCATATATTTT
CDR3: CASLSGNTIYF
J: TRBJ1-3
V: TRBV27
size: NA
D: NA

DNA: TGTGCCAGCAGTTTCCTTGGGACTAGCGCTAGCACAGATACGCAGTATTTT
CDR3: CASSFLGTSASTDTQYF
J: TRBJ2-3
V: TRBV28
size: NA
D: TRBD2

DNA: TGTGCCAGCAGCCCCTGGACTAGCGGCAATGAGCAGTTCTTC
CDR3: CASSPWTSGNEQFF
J: TRBJ2-1
V: TRBV9
size: NA
D: TRBD2

DNA: TGCGCCAGCAGCCAAGGGGTCAAGGATGAAGCTTTCTTT
CDR3: CASSQGVKDEAFF
J: TRBJ1-1
V: TRBV4-3
size: NA
D: NA

DNA: TGTGCCAGCAGTTTATCGCGACTAGCGGGAGTCTCCTACGAGCAGTACTTC
CDR3: CASSLSRLAGVSYEQYF
J: TRBJ2-7
V: TRBV28
size: NA
D: TRBD2

DNA: TGTGCCAGTAGTAGCGGGAGCAGGAATGAGCAGTTCTTC
CDR3: CASSSGSRNEQFF
J: TRBJ2-1
V: TRBV19
size: few
D: TRBD2